The 23 T cell receptor beta chains below come from one sample, sequenced in a study of blood T cell repertoires in COVID-19. Clones were sequenced by immunoSEQ multiplex PCR, and TCRdb holds only the in-frame ones, with some missing. The sample records around 220,000 clones, 82% being singletons. Input material: peripheral blood. The receptors were gathered from a woman aged 80 or over with COVID-19, enrolled during active disease.

The rearrangement links TRBV7-9 to TRBJ1-2; 9 nucleotides match TRBD1. The germline V gene encodes CDR1 SEHNR and CDR2 FQNEAQ (reference sequence). The ends lost 5 bases at V and 4 bases at J; junction bases unmatched: 14. This CDR3 is built from 17 residues. The CDR3 is CASSITYPTGGAYGYTF. CDR3 nucleotide sequence: TGTGCCAGCAGCATCACCTACCCGACAGGGGGAGCCTATGGCTACACCTTC.

This chain connects TRBV27 to TRBJ1-5, with D uncertain. Trimming pared 7 bases from V and 0 bases from J, leaving 13 bases between. This CDR3 has 15 residues. Per germline, CDR1 MNHEY and CDR2 SMNVEV (reference sequence). CDR3 protein: CASILSGDSNQPQHF. CDR3 nucleotides: TGTGCCAGCATTTTGTCGGGAGATAGCAATCAGCCCCAGCATTTT.

This rearrangement joins TRBV5-1 to TRBJ1-2, with 8 bases matching TRBD1. This CDR3 contains 16 residues. V dropped 3 bases and J dropped 4; count of bases not matched to a gene: 11. Germline V gene sequence: CDR1 SGHRS, CDR2 YFSETQ. The CDR3 region has the DNA TGCGCCAGCAGCTCCGGGACAGGCGGAGAACCCTATGGCTACACCTTC. Translation gives CASSSGTGGEPYGYTF.

The V and J genes are TRBV11-3 and TRBJ2-1; D perhaps matches TRBD2 (6 bases). The CDR3 runs 15 residues. The germline CDR1 and CDR2 sequences are SGHNT and YENEEA. The V end was cut by 5 bases, the J end by 4 bases, with 15 bases between. The CDR3 region is CASSLQRAGYNEQFF. CDR3 nucleotides: TGTGCCAGCAGCCTCCAGCGGGCGGGATACAATGAGCAGTTCTTC.

This clone showed up just once. This rearrangement joins TRBV7-3 to TRBJ1-3; D is undetermined. V was shortened by 1 base and J by 2 bases, with 12 bases between the two germline ends. The CDR3 totals 16 residues. Germline lookup yields CDR1 SGHTA and CDR2 FQGTGA. The DNA for the CDR3 is TGTGCCAGCAGCTTAAAAGAAAGAGGGACTGGAAACACCATATATTTT. Amino acids: CASSLKERGTGNTIYF.

This rearrangement joins TRBV6-5 to TRBJ1-1; D gene ambiguous. Germline CDR1 MNHEY, CDR2 SVGAGI. V was pared by 2 bases and J by 4 bases, with 8 bases between. The CDR3 is made up of 13 amino acids. The CDR3 sequence: CASSYERGTEAFF. CDR3 in DNA: TGTGCCAGCAGTTACGAGAGAGGCACTGAAGCTTTCTTT.

The rearrangement joins TRBV28 to TRBJ2-2; D might be TRBD1 (6 bases). Trimming took off 6 bases at V and 4 bases at J, with 15 bases between the two ends. CDR1 MDHEN and CDR2 SYDVKM come from the germline V gene. There are 15 residues in the CDR3. This CDR3 reads CASRDTGQGTGELFF. CDR3 DNA: TGTGCCAGCAGAGATACAGGGCAGGGCACCGGGGAGCTGTTTTTT. Full variable domain (missing parts from reference TRBV28 and TRBJ2-2): DVKVTQSSRYLVKRTGEKVFLECVQDMDHENMFWYRQDPGLGLRLIYFSYDVKMKEKGDIPEGYSVSREKKERFSLILESASTNQTSMYLCASRDTGQGTGELFFGEGSRLTVL.

The chain couples TRBV3-1 (or the pseudogene TRBV3-2) to TRBJ2-5, with D perhaps TRBD1 (6 bases). This CDR3 has 14 amino acids. The V gene lost 1 base and the J gene lost 4 bases, with 10 bases spanning the gap. Germline V gene lookup returns CDR1 LGHDT and CDR2 YNNKEL (reference sequence). DNA of the CDR3: TGTGCCAGCAGCCAAGTTGGCAGGGGAGAGACCCAGTACTTC. Translation: CASSQVGRGETQYF.

The chain combines TRBV28 with TRBJ1-5, with TRBD1 identical over 9 bases. Germline-derived CDR1 and CDR2 are MDHEN and SYDVKM. Losses at the gene ends were 5 bases for V and 4 bases for J; bases not matched to a gene: 9. The CDR3 runs 16 residues. CDR3 amino acids: CASSLTGGAGNQPQHF. In DNA, the CDR3 is TGTGCCAGCAGTCTAACAGGGGGCGCGGGTAATCAGCCCCAGCATTTT.

The V and J genes are TRBV4-2 and TRBJ2-2, with 8 bases aligning to TRBD2. This CDR3 is built from 16 residues. J gave up 1 base and V 1 base, and 2 bases lay outside the gene matches. Germline-derived CDR1 and CDR2 are LGHNA and YNFKEQ. The CDR3 protein is CASSQGSGGNTGELFF. CDR3 DNA: TGTGCCAGCAGCCAAGGAAGCGGGGGGAACACCGGGGAGCTGTTTTTT.

The chain combines TRBV5-6 with TRBJ2-2; TRBD2 agrees at 7 bases. This CDR3 has 18 amino acids. Germline trimming cut 4 bases from V and 6 bases from J; bases unmatched to any gene: 18. The V gene's germline CDR1 is SGHDT and CDR2 YYEEEE. In DNA, the CDR3 is TGTGCCAGCAGCCTCCCCCGACGAGGGAGGGGAGGGGCCGGGGAGCTGTTTTTT. Protein product: CASSLPRRGRGGAGELFF.

The V and J genes are TRBV10-1 and TRBJ2-3; 9 nucleotides match TRBD2. V lost 6 bases and J lost 0; bases outside the gene matches: 4. Germline CDR1 WNHNN, CDR2 SYGVQD (reference sequence). The CDR3 contains 15 residues. The CDR3 spells CASSLSGGSTDTQYF. CDR3 bases: TGCGCCAGCAGCCTTAGCGGGGGCAGCACAGATACGCAGTATTTT.

The chain carries TRBV9 and TRBJ1-3; TRBD1 matches 9 bases. This CDR3 region has 17 residues. V shed 0 bases and J 2 bases; nucleotides not matched to a gene: 6. Germline lookup yields CDR1 SGDLS and CDR2 YYNGEE. The CDR3 sequence: CASSVGGTGFAGNTIYF. CDR3 coding DNA: TGTGCCAGCAGCGTAGGGGGGACAGGGTTCGCTGGAAACACCATATATTTT.

The chain has TRBV7-8 and TRBJ1-4; a weak D match, TRBD1 (5 bases). V was cut by 5 bases and J by 4 bases, with 14 bases left in between. The CDR3 is 15 residues long. Germline-derived CDR1 and CDR2 are SGHVS and FQNEAQ. The CDR3 sequence: CASSRSGTVNEKLFF. CDR3 DNA sequence: TGTGCCAGCAGCCGCAGCGGGACGGTTAATGAAAAACTGTTTTTT.

This clone was counted once. The chain links TRBV30 to TRBJ1-5, with 7 bases that match TRBD1. Germline assignment: CDR1 GTSNPN and CDR2 SVGIG (reference sequence). This CDR3 comprises 14 residues. V was clipped by 1 base and J by 3 bases; unmatched bases: 3. This CDR3 is CAWSEGQPNQPQHF. DNA of the CDR3: TGTGCCTGGAGTGAGGGACAGCCCAATCAGCCCCAGCATTTT.

The chain has TRBV2 and TRBJ1-2, with D tentatively TRBD1 (6 bases). Trimming took off 6 bases at V and 5 bases at J, with 19 bases between the two ends. The CDR3 has 15 amino acids. Germline-derived CDR1 and CDR2 are SNHLY and FYNNEI. Written as DNA, the CDR3 is TGTGCCAGCAGGGAAAGACAGGCATCACTTTATGGCTACACCTTC. It specifies CASRERQASLYGYTF.

This clone occurred a few times. This sequence joins TRBV6-2 or TRBV6-3 and TRBJ1-1, with D tentatively TRBD1 (6 bases). The CDR3 has 14 amino acids. From germline, CDR1 is MNHEY and CDR2 SVGEGT. Trimming removed 3 bases from V and 5 bases from J, with 13 bases in between. The CDR3 is CASSYYQGKTEAFF. The CDR3 DNA is TGTGCCAGCAGTTATTATCAGGGGAAGACTGAAGCTTTCTTT.

The V gene is TRBV27, the J gene TRBJ2-2, with a tentative D call TRBD1 (6 bases). The CDR3 has 16 residues. The germline V gene encodes CDR1 MNHEY and CDR2 SMNVEV (reference sequence). V was cut by 7 bases and J by 0 bases, with 15 bases left in between. CDR3: CASNPHRAANTGELFF. CDR3 nucleotide sequence: TGTGCCAGCAACCCCCACAGGGCTGCGAACACCGGGGAGCTGTTTTTT.

In its sample, this clone was seen once. The genes are TRBV29-1 and TRBJ2-7, with D maybe TRBD1 (6 bases). The CDR3 totals 15 residues. The V gene's germline CDR1 is SQVTM and CDR2 ANQGSEA. The V end lost 6 bases, the J end lost 1 base, and 19 bases lay between the germline ends. CDR3 in DNA: TGCAGCGTGGCCCAGGGGTCGGCACCTTCCTACGAGCAGTACTTC. Its protein product is CSVAQGSAPSYEQYF.

This rearrangement joins TRBV30 to TRBJ1-6; 12 bases are shared with TRBD1. Germline CDR1 GTSNPN, CDR2 SVGIG (reference sequence). Trimming took 7 bases from V and 10 from J; bases not matched to a gene: 14. The CDR3 sequence is 16 residues long. The CDR3 is CASVRDRGRSGSPLHF. The CDR3 DNA reads as TGTGCCTCCGTCCGGGACAGGGGGCGTTCGGGGTCACCCCTCCACTTT.

The V gene is TRBV19, the J gene TRBJ1-2; D ambiguous. The CDR3 has 15 residues. The germline gives CDR1 LNHDA, CDR2 SQIVND (reference sequence). The ends were cut back, 3 bases at V and 0 bases at J, with 11 bases in the middle. The CDR3 sequence: CASSISAVANYGYTF. The CDR3 DNA reads TGTGCCAGTAGTATCAGCGCAGTCGCTAACTATGGCTACACCTTC.

This clone appeared a few times. The rearrangement joins TRBV24-1 to TRBJ1-1, with D uncertain. The V gene's germline CDR1 is KGHDR and CDR2 SFDVKD. Trimming cost V 2 bases and J 1 base, with 10 bases left between them. CDR3 size: 15 residues. For the CDR3, the DNA is TGTGCCACCAGTGATTCCTCTCCAGGGAACACTGAAGCTTTCTTT. Protein product: CATSDSSPGNTEAFF.

V usage is TRBV19 and J usage is TRBJ2-1, with 9 bases that match TRBD2. Germline V gene sequence: CDR1 LNHDA, CDR2 SQIVND (reference sequence). This CDR3 spans 15 amino acids. V gave up 6 bases and J gave up 3 bases; unmatched junction bases: 6. The CDR3 DNA follows: TGTGCCAGTAGGTTTCTTAGCGGGAGCTACAATGAGCAGTTCTTC. This encodes CASRFLSGSYNEQFF.